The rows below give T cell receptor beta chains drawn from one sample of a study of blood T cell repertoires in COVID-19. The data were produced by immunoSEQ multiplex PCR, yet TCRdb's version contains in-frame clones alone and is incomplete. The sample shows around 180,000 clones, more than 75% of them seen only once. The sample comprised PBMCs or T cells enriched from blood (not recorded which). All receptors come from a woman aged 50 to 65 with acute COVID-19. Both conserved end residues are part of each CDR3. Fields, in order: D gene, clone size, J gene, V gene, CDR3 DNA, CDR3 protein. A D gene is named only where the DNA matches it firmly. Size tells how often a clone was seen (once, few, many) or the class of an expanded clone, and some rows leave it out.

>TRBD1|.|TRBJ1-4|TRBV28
TGTGCCAGCAGTACCGCAGGGGGTTACGGGGAAAAACTGTTTTTT
CASSTAGGYGEKLFF
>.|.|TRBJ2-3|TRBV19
TGTGCCAGTAGTATAGGCCTAGCGATCACAGATACGCAGTATTTT
CASSIGLAITDTQYF
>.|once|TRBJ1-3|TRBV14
TGTGCCAGCAGTCCCGGGGGGCGCGGAGCTGGAAACACCATATATTTT
CASSPGGRGAGNTIYF
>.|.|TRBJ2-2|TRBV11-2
TGTGCCAGCAGCTTAGAACAGTTCCACACCGGGGAGCTGTTTTTT
CASSLEQFHTGELFF
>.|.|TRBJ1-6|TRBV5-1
TGCGCCAGCAGCTTCAGGGGTCCAGGAGGACTGGATAATTCACCCCTCCACTTT
CASSFRGPGGLDNSPLHF
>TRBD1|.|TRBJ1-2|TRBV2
TGTGCCAGCGCTCAGGGGGACTATGGCTACACCTTC
CASAQGDYGYTF
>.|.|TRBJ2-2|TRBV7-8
TGTGCCAGCAGCTTAAGTGGGTTTGGGCGGGACACCGGGGAGCTGTTTTTT
CASSLSGFGRDTGELFF
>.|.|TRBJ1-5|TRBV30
TGTGCCTGGAGTACTGGGGGGGCGAGCAATCAGCCCCAGCATTTT
CAWSTGGASNQPQHF
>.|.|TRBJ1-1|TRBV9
TGTGCCAGCAGCTCTCAGGCATTGAACACTGAAGCTTTCTTT
CASSSQALNTEAFF
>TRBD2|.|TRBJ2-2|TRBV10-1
TGCGCCAGCAGTATAGCGGGGACGAACACCGGGGAGCTGTTTTTT
CASSIAGTNTGELFF
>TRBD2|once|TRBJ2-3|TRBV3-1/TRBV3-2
TGTGCCAGCAGGTTGCTGAGGGCGGGGGGGGCAGATACGCAGTATTTT
CASRLLRAGGADTQYF
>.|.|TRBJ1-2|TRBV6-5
TGTGCCAGCAGAACCCTCCCCGGGGGGTCCTATGGCTACACCTTC
CASRTLPGGSYGYTF
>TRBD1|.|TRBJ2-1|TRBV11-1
TGTGCCAGCAGCCCGGACAGGCCGTACAATGAGCAGTTCTTC
CASSPDRPYNEQFF
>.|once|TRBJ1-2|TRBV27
TGTGCCAGCAGTTCCCCTGGAGGCAATGGCTACACCTTC
CASSSPGGNGYTF
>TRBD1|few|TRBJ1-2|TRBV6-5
TGTGCCACGCCCAGACAGGGGACCTATGGCTACACCTTC
CATPRQGTYGYTF
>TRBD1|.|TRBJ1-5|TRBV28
TGTGCCAGCAGCAACAGGGGCTCGGCTCAGCCCCAGCATTTT
CASSNRGSAQPQHF
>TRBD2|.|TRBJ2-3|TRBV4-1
TGCGCCAGCACCACTAGCGGGGGGGCCGATACGCAGTATTTT
CASTTSGGADTQYF
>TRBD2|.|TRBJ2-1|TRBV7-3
TGTGCCAGCAGCCCTAGCGGGGGGGATTACAATGAGCAGTTCTTC
CASSPSGGDYNEQFF
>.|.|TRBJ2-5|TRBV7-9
TGTGCCAGCAGCCCAGGGATCGAGACCCAGTACTTC
CASSPGIETQYF
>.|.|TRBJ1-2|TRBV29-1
TGCAGCGTTGAAAGACTTGGGGGCTACACCTTC
CSVERLGGYTF